This TCR beta chain was sequenced for a study of T cell responses to AZD1222 COVID-19 vaccine. Looking at the study overall: Second doses were pooled across both intervals (about 4 or about 12 weeks).

This table comes from immunoSEQ multiplex PCR, and its TCRdb copy is limited to in-frame clones, with some not included. The sample includes roughly 100,000 clones, more than 75% of them seen just once. Here the sequenced sample was peripheral blood, taken on day 0 of AZD1222 vaccination. The clonotype comes from an adult in good health.

CDR3 sequence reads: CATSRGQANSGNTIYF. DNA of the CDR3: TGTGCCACCAGCAGAGGACAGGCAAACTCTGGAAACACCATATATTTT. This chain uses TRBV15 with TRBJ1-3, with D maybe TRBD1 (6 bases). CDR3 length equals 16 residues. V dropped 1 base and J dropped 0 bases, with 10 bases sitting between them. Germline values: CDR1 LNHNV, CDR2 YYDKDF (reference sequence). Together with reference TRBV15 and TRBJ1-3, the CDR3 gives the full variable domain: DAMVIQNPRYQVTQFGKPVTLSCSQTLNHNVMYWYQQKSSQAPKLLFHYYDKDFNNEADTPDNFQSRRPNTSFCFLDIRSPGLGDTAMYLCATSRGQANSGNTIYFGEGSWLTVV.